This paragraph covers one T cell receptor (beta chain) sequence. This table comes from immunoSEQ multiplex PCR, and its TCRdb copy is limited to in-frame clones, with some not included. The data contain 40,000 to 50,000 clones, 80% to 85% of them seen just once; the ten biggest clones take up 0.64%. Germline CDR1 and CDR2: SGHVS and FQNEAQ. V lost 5 bases and J 5 bases, leaving 6 bases between the germline ends. This CDR3 has 11 residues. This record belongs to a study of T cell changes during pregnancy in multiple sclerosis. The specimen comprised CD4+ T cells from peripheral blood mononuclear cells, sampled before pregnancy. The source of this sequence is a female donor with multiple sclerosis, enrolled in a pregnancy study. The chain joins TRBV7-8 to TRBJ2-5; D not certain. The CDR3 protein is CASSHGETQYF. The CDR3 DNA is TGTGCCAGCAGCCACGGGGAGACCCAGTACTTC.